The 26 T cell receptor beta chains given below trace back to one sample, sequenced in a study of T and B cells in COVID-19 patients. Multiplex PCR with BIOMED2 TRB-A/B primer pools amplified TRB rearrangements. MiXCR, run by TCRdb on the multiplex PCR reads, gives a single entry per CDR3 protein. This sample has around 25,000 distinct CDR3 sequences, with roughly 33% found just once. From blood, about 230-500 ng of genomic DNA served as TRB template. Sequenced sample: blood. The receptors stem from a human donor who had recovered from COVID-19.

This chain's CDR3 is CASRTYKGPSNSGANVLTF. The CDR3 bases are TGTGCCAGCAGAACTTACAAGGGGCCGTCAAACTCTGGGGCCAACGTCCTGACTTTC. V usage is TRBV6-5 and J usage is TRBJ2-6; maybe TRBD1 (5 bases). Between the trimmed V and J ends, which lost 6 bases and 0 bases, there was a span of 21 bases. Looked up from germline, CDR1 is MNHEY and CDR2 is SVGAGI. CDR3 length equals 19 residues.

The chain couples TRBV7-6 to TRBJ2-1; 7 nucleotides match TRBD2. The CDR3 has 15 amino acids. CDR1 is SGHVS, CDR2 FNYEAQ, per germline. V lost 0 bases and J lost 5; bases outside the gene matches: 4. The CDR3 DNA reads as TGTGCCAGCAGCTTAGCCCGGGGGGATCACAATGAGCAGTTCTTC. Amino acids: CASSLARGDHNEQFF.

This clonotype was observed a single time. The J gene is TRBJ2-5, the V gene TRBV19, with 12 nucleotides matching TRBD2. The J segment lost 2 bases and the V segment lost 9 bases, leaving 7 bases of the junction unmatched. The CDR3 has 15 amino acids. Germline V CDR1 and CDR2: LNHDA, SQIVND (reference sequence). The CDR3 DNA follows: TGTGCCAGCAGACGGACTAGCGGGGCGCAAGAGACCCAGTACTTC. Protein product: CASRRTSGAQETQYF.

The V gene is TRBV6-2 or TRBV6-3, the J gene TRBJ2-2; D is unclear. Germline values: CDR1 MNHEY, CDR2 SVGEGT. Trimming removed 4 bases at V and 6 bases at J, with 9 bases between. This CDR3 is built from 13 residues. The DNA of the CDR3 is TGTGCCAGCAGTTTTCTTCCCCCCGGGGAGCTGTTTTTT. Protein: CASSFLPPGELFF.

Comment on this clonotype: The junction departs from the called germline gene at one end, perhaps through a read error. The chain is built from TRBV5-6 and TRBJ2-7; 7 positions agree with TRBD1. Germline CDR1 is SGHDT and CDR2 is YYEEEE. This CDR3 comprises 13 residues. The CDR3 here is CASSSGTAYEQYF. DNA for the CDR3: TGCGCCAGCAGCTCCGGGACAGCCTACGAGCAGTACTTC.

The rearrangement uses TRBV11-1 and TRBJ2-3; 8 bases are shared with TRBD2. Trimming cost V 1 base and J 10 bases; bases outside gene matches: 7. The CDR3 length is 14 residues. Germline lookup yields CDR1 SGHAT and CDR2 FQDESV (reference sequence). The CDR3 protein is CASSLERGSQSQYF. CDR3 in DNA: TGTGCCAGCAGCTTAGAGCGGGGGAGCCAGTCGCAGTATTTT.

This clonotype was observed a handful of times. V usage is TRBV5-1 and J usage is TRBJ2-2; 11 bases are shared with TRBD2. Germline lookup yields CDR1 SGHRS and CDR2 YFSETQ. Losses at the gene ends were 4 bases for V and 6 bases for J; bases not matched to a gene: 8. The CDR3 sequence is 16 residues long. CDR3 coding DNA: TGCGCCAGCAGCCAATTAGCGGGGGGGACGGCCGGGGAGCTGTTTTTT. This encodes CASSQLAGGTAGELFF.

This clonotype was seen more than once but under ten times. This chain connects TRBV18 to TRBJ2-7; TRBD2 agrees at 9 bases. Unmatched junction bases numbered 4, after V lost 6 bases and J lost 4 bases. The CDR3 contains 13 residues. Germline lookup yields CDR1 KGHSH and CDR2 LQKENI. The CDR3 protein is CASSLGLAYEQYF. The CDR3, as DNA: TGTGCCAGCTCCCTAGGACTAGCGTACGAGCAGTACTTC.

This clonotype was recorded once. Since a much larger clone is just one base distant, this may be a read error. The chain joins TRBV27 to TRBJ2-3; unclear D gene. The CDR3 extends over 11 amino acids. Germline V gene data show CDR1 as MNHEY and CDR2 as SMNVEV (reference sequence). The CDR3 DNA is TGTGCCAGCAGTAGGAGTGATACGCGGTATTTT. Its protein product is CASSRSDTRYF.

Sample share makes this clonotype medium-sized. In DNA, the CDR3 is TGTGCCAGCAGTCCACGGAACAATGAGCAGTTCTTC. Translating gives CASSPRNNEQFF. The chain combines TRBV6-5 with TRBJ2-1; D unclear. Trimming took 5 bases from V and 5 from J, leaving 7 bases between them. The CDR3 is made up of 12 amino acids. From germline, CDR1 is MNHEY and CDR2 SVGAGI.

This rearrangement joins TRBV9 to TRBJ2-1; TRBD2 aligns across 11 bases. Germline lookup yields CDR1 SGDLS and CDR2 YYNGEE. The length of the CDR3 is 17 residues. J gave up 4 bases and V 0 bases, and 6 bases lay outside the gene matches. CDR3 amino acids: CASSVVASGGTYNEQFF. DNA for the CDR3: TGTGCCAGCAGCGTAGTGGCTAGCGGGGGGACTTACAATGAGCAGTTCTTC.

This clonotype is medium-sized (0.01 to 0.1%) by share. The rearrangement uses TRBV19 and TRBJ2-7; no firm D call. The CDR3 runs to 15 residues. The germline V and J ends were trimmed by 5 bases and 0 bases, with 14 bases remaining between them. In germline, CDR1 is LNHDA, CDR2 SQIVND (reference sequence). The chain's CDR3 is CASSPTPTSSYEQYF. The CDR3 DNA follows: TGTGCCAGTAGTCCCACACCCACGAGCTCCTACGAGCAGTACTTC.

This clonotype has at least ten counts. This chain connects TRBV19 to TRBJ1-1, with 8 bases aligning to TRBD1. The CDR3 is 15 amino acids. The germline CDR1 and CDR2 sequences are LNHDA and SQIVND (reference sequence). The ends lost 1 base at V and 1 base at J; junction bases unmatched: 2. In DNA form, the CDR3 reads TGTGCCAGTAGTATAGGGACAGGGCAGAACACTGAAGCTTTCTTT. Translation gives CASSIGTGQNTEAFF.

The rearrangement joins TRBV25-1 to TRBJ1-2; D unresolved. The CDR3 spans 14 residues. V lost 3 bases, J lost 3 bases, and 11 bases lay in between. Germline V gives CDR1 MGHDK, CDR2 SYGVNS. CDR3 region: CASSEVGVDYGYTF. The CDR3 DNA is TGTGCCAGCAGTGAGGTCGGGGTTGACTATGGCTACACCTTC.

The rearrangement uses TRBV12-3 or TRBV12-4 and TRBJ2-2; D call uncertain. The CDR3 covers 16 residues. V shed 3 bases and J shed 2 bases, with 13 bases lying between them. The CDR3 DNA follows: TGTGCCAGCAGTTTTACTGGGCCCCAAAACACCGGGGAGCTGTTTTTT. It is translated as CASSFTGPQNTGELFF.

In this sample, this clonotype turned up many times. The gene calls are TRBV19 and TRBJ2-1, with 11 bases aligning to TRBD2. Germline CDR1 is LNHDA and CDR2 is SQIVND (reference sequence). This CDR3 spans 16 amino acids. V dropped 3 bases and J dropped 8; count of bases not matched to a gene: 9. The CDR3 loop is CASSIIAGGVKDEQFF. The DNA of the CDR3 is TGTGCCAGTAGTATCATAGCGGGAGGGGTCAAAGATGAGCAGTTCTTC.

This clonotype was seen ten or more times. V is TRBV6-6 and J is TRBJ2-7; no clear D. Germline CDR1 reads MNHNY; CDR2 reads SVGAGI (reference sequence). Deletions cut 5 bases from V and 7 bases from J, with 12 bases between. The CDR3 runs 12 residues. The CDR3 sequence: CASSPLGIEQYF. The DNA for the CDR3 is TGTGCCAGCAGTCCCTTAGGAATAGAGCAGTACTTC.

Written as DNA, the CDR3 is TGTGCCAATAGGGTCCGGGACAGGGTCTTCGCCGGCCATCAGCCCCAGCATTTT. Protein: CANRVRDRVFAGHQPQHF. The chain uses TRBV19 and TRBJ1-5; TRBD1 matches 9 bases. J was trimmed by 5 bases and V by 10 bases; bases with no gene match: 21. CDR3 length equals 18 residues. Germline loops: CDR1 LNHDA, CDR2 SQIVND (reference sequence).

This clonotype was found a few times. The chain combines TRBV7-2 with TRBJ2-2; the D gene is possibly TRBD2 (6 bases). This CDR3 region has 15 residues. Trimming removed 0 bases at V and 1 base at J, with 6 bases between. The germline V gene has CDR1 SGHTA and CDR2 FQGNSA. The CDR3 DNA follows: TGTGCCAGCAGCTTAGCTAGCGGGAACACCGGGGAGCTGTTTTTT. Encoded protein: CASSLASGNTGELFF.

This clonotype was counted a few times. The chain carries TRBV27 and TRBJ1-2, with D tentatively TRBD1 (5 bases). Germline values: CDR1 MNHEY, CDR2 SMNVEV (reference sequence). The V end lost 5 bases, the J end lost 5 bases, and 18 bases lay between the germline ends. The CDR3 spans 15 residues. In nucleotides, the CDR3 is TGTGCCAGCAGTCTCCGCAGGGCAATCGGATATGGCTACACCTTC. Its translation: CASSLRRAIGYGYTF.

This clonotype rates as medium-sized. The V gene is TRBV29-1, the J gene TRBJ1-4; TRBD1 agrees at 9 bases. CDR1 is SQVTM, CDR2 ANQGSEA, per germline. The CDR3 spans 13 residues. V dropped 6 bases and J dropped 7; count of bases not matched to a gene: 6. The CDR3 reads CSVGTGSSEKLFF. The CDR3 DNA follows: TGCAGCGTCGGGACAGGGTCGAGTGAAAAACTGTTTTTT.

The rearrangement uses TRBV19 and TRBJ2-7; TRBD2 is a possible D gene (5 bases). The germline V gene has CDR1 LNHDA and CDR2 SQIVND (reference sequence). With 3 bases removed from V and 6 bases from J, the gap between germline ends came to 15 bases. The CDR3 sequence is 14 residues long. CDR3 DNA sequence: TGTGCCAGTAGTATGGGAGAGGGTTTGGGCGAGCAGTACTTC. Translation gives CASSMGEGLGEQYF.

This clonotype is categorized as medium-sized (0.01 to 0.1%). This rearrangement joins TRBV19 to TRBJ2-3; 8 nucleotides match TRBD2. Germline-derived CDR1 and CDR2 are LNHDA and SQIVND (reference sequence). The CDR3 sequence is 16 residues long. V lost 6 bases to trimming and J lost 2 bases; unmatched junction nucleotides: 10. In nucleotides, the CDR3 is TGTGCCAGTAGCTTACGGACTAGCAGCAACACAGATACGCAGTATTTT. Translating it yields CASSLRTSSNTDTQYF.

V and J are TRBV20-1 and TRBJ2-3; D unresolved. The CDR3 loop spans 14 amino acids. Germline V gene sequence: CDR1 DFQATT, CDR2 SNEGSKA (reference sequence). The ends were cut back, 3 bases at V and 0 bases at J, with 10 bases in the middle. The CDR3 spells CSARMGISTDTQYF. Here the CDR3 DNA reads TGCAGTGCTAGGATGGGGATTAGCACAGATACGCAGTATTTT.

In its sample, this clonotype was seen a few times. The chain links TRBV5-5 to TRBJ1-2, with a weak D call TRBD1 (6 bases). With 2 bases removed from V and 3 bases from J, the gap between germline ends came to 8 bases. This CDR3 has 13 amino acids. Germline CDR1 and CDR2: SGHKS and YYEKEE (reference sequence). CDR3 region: CASSFEGDYGYTF. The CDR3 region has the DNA TGTGCCAGCAGCTTCGAGGGGGACTATGGCTACACCTTC. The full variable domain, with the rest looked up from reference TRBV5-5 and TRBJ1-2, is DAGVTQSPTHLIKTRGQQVTLRCSPISGHKSVSWYQQVLGQGPQFIFQYYEKEERGRGNFPDRFSARQFPNYSSELNVNALLLGDSALYLCASSFEGDYGYTFGSGTRLTVV.

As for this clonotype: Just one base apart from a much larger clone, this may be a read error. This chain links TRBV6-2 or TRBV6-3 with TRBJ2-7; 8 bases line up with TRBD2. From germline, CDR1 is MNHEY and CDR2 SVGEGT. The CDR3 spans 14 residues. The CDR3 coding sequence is TGTGCCAGCAGATCGGGACTAGGGTCGTACGAGCAGAACTTC. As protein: CASRSGLGSYEQNF.